This TCR beta chain stems from a study of cytomegalovirus exposure and HLA in healthy donors. Overall study context: Early released data comprised around 80 million unique TCRs from HLA-typed donors. Overall study findings and caveats: The authors listed about 170 TCR beta chains as cytomegalovirus-associated. Within an earlier analysis, most TCR beta V segments proved productive either about 87% or about 30% of the time. The study had only CMV serostatus as immune exposure information.

This PCR relied on a set of 60 Vbeta primers and 13 Jbeta primers. Here immunoSEQ multiplex PCR was the method, and the copy in TCRdb shows in-frame clones only, minus some. This table has some 150,000 clones, about 79% appearing once. V lost 0 bases and J 9 bases, leaving 14 bases between the germline ends. There are 13 residues in the CDR3. The germline CDR1 and CDR2 sequences are GTSNPN and SVGIG (reference sequence). A note on this clone: Its cognate antigen is unknown.

Sequencing was performed on PBMCs. The receptor comes from a male donor in good health and CMV-seronegative. The V gene is TRBV30, the J gene TRBJ1-1, with no clear D. CDR3 sequence: CAWSVRKSEKAFF. Here the CDR3 DNA reads TGTGCCTGGAGTGTACGTAAATCCGAGAAAGCTTTCTTT. Full variable domain (outside the CDR3, taken from reference TRBV30 and TRBJ1-1): SQTIHQWPATLVQPVGSPLSLECTVEGTSNPNLYWYRQAAGRGLQLLFYSVGIGQISSEVPQNLSASRPQDRQFILSSKKLLLSDSGFYLCAWSVRKSEKAFFGQGTRLTVV.